The clone carrying this T cell receptor (beta chain) was detected many times. As yet, its antigen is unknown. These data are taken from a study of T cells in Graves' hyperthyroidism and ophthalmopathy. CDR1 and CDR2 from the germline V gene are MDHEN and SYDVKM. The CDR3 is made up of 14 amino acids. The V gene lost 4 bases and the J gene lost 9 bases, with 18 bases spanning the gap. Points from the study as a whole: Most thyroid clonotypes that were expanded above 0.001 also turned up in blood.

Template material for amplifying TCR beta CDR3 regions consisted of RNA transcripts. Initially, a first-round RT-PCR of the TCR CDR3 employed the HTBI primer set. TCRdb passed the multiplex PCR reads through MiXCR, listing each CDR3 protein once. Seen here are a few hundred thousand distinct CDR3 sequences, about 19% observed once, and the top ten hold under 45%. This receptor was taken from a man in his fifties with Graves' ophthalmopathy. The sequenced sample consisted of blood. The chain recombines TRBV28 with TRBJ2-5; maybe TRBD1 (5 bases). CDR3 sequence: CASSSLTRKQAQYF. Written as DNA, the CDR3 is TGTGCCAGCAGTTCACTCACCAGAAAACAGGCCCAGTACTTC. Using reference TRBV28 and TRBJ2-5 for the parts outside the CDR3, the full variable domain is DVKVTQSSRYLVKRTGEKVFLECVQDMDHENMFWYRQDPGLGLRLIYFSYDVKMKEKGDIPEGYSVSREKKERFSLILESASTNQTSMYLCASSSLTRKQAQYFGPGTRLLVL.